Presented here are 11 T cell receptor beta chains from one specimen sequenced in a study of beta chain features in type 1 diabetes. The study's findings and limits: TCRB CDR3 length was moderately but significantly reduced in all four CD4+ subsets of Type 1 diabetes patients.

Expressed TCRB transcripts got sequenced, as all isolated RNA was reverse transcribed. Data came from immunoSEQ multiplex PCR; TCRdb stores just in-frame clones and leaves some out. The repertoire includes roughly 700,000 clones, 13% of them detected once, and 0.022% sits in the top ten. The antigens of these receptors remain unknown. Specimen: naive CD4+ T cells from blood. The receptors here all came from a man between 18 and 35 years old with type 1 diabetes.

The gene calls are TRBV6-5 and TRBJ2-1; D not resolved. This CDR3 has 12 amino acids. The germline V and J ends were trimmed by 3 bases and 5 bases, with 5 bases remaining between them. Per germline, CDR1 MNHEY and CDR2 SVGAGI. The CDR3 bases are TGTGCCAGCAGTTATGAAGACAATGAGCAGTTCTTC. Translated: CASSYEDNEQFF.

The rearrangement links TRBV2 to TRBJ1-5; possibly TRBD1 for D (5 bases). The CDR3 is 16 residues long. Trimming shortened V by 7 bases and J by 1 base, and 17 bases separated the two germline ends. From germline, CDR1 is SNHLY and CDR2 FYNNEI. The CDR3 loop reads CASTERGVLSNQPQHF. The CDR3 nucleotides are TGTGCCAGCACCGAGAGAGGGGTTCTGAGCAATCAGCCCCAGCATTTT.

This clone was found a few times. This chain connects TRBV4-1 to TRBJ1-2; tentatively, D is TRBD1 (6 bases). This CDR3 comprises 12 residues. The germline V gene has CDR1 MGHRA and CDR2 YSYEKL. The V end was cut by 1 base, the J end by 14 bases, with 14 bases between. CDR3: CASSQGSQGYTF. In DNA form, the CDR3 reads TGCGCCAGCAGCCAAGGTTCACAGGGTTATACCTTC.

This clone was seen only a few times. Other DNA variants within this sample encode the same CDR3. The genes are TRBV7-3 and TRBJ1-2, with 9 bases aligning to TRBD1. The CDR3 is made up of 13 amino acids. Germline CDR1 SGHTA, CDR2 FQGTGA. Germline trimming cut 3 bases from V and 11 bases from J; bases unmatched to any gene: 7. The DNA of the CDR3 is TGTGCCAGCAGCTTGGGACAGGGAAGAGGATACACCTTC. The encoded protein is CASSLGQGRGYTF.

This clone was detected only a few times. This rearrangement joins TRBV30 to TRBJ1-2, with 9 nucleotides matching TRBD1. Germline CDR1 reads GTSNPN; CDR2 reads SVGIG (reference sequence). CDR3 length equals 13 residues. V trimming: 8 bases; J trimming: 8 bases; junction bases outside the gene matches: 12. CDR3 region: CAKQGAQPRGYTF. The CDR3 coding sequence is TGTGCCAAACAGGGGGCCCAACCGCGCGGCTACACCTTC.

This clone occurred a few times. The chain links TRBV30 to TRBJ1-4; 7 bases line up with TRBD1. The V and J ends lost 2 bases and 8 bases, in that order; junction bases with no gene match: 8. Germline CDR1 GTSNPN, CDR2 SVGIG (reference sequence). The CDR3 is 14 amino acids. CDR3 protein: CAWSRLQGVEKLFF. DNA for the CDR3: TGTGCCTGGAGTAGGCTCCAGGGGGTAGAAAAACTGTTTTTT. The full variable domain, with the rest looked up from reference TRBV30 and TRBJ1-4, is SQTIHQWPATLVQPVGSPLSLECTVEGTSNPNLYWYRQAAGRGLQLLFYSVGIGQISSEVPQNLSASRPQDRQFILSSKKLLLSDSGFYLCAWSRLQGVEKLFFGSGTQLSVL.

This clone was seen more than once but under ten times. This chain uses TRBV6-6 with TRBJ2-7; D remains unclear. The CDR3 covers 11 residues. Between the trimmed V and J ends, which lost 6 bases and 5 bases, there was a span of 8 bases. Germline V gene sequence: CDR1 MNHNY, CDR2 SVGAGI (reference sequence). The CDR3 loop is CASSTPDEQYF. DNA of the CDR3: TGTGCCAGCAGCACGCCGGACGAGCAGTACTTC.

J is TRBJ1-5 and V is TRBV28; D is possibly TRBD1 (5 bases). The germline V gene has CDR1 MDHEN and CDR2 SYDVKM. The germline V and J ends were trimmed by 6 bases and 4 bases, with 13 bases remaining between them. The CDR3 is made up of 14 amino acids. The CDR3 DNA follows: TGTGCCAGCAGCCTCGGGACTCTTAATCAGCCCCAGCATTTT. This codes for CASSLGTLNQPQHF. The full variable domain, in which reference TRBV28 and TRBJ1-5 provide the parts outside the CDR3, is DVKVTQSSRYLVKRTGEKVFLECVQDMDHENMFWYRQDPGLGLRLIYFSYDVKMKEKGDIPEGYSVSREKKERFSLILESASTNQTSMYLCASSLGTLNQPQHFGDGTRLSIL.

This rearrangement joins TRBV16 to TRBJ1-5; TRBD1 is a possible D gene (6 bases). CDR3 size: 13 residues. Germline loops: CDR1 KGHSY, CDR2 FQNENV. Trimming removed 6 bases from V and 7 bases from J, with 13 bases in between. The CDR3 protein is CASSRQDLQPQHF. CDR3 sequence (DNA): TGTGCCAGCAGTCGACAGGACTTGCAGCCCCAGCATTTT.

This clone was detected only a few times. CDR3 in amino acids: CASSPLAGTQETQYF. Written as DNA, the CDR3 is TGTGCCAGCTCACCGCTAGCGGGGACACAAGAGACCCAGTACTTC. V gene TRBV18 combines with J gene TRBJ2-5, with 9 bases aligning to TRBD2. The germline V gene has CDR1 KGHSH and CDR2 LQKENI. V was pared by 3 bases and J by 2 bases, with 4 bases of the junction left unmatched. This CDR3 is built from 15 residues. Filled out from reference TRBV18 and TRBJ2-5, the complete variable domain reads NAGVMQNPRHLVRRRGQEARLRCSPMKGHSHVYWYRQLPEEGLKFMVYLQKENIIDESGMPKERFSAEFPKEGPSILRIQQVVRGDSAAYFCASSPLAGTQETQYFGPGTRLLVL.

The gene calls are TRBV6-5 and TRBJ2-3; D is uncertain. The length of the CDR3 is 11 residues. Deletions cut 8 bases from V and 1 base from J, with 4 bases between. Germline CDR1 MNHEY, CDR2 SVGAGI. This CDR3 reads CASGRTDTQYF. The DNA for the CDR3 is TGTGCCAGCGGACGCACAGATACGCAGTATTTT.